The clone carrying this T cell receptor beta chain has more than one count but fewer than ten. The source of the sample is a study of blood T cells in healthy people across ages. Collection of roughly 9.6 milliliters of peripheral blood was performed for each donor. Using a J-beta primer mix together with a sample-barcoded 5' primer, a second PCR was run for roughly 7 to 12 cycles. TCRdb itself ran the 5' RACE reads through MiXCR, one entry per CDR3 protein. The table includes hundreds of thousands of distinct CDR3 sequences, 45% to 50% detected once. This CDR3 has 13 amino acids. Germline V gene sequence: CDR1 SGHTA, CDR2 FQGNSA. V was cut by 8 bases and J by 3 bases, with 12 bases left in between.

The J gene is TRBJ2-3, the V gene TRBV7-2; D assignment may be TRBD1 or TRBD2 (7 bases each). Sequencing was performed on blood. The sequence came from a woman aged 55-70 years in good health. The CDR3 coding sequence is TGTGCCAGCGGGAGGGGGCTTACAGATACGCAGTATTTT. Its translation: CASGRGLTDTQYF.